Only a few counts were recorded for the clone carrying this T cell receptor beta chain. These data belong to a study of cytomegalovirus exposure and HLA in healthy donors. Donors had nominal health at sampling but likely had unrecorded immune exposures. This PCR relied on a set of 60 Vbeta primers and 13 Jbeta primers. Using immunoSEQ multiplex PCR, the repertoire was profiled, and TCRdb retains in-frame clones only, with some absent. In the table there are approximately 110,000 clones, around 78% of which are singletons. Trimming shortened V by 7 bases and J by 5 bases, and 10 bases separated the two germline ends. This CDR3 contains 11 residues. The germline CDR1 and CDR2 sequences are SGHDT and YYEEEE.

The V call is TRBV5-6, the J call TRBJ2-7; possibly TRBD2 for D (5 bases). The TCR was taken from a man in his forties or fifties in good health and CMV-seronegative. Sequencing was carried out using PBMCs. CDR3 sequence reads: CASRESDEQYV. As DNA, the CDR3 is TGTGCCAGCCGGGAATCCGACGAGCAGTACGTC.